What follows are 10 T cell receptor beta chains derived from one specimen sequenced in a study of cytomegalovirus exposure and HLA in healthy donors (TCRdb year 2017). Library generation was performed with the immunoSEQ multiplex PCR assay. For the multiplex PCR, a mixture combining 60 forward primers for TCR Vbeta segments and 13 reverse primers for TCR Jbeta segments was used. TCRdb stores this immuneACCESS table with in-frame sequences only. Part of the clones is absent; in the studies checked, under half of the shortfall reflects unresolved V genes, and no reason is known for the rest. This sample holds 170,000 or so clones; more than 65% were observed only once. The ten largest clones add up to 0.5% to 0.55% of the sample. The sequencing input was PBMCs. These receptor sequences come from a woman in her fifties or sixties in good health and CMV-seronegative.

This clone has more than one count but fewer than ten. The chain joins TRBV7-8 to TRBJ2-3; 8 bases align to TRBD2. The CDR3 has 14 residues. Germline V lookup: CDR1 SGHVS, CDR2 FQNEAQ. V trimming: 3 bases; J trimming: 6 bases; junction bases outside the gene matches: 5. The DNA for the CDR3 is TGTGCCAGCAGCTTTTCACGGGGGGGCGATACGCAGTATTTT. Translating it yields CASSFSRGGDTQYF.

The chain recombines TRBV7-9 with TRBJ1-1; D is unresolved. Trimming removed 6 bases from V and 5 bases from J, with 16 bases in between. CDR1 and CDR2 from the germline V gene are SEHNR and FQNEAQ (reference sequence). The CDR3 is 14 amino acids. Here the CDR3 DNA reads TGTGCCAGCAGTCCCGGGGAGACACTGACTGAAGCTTTCTTT. Encoded protein: CASSPGETLTEAFF.

The chain is built from TRBV5-6 and TRBJ1-5; possible D gene TRBD1, 6 bases. The length of the CDR3 is 15 residues. V lost 4 bases and J lost 6, with 17 bases in between. Germline V gives CDR1 SGHDT, CDR2 YYEEEE. As DNA, the CDR3 is TGTGCCAGCAGCCCTCGCAGGGGCGGCGGTCAGCCCCAGCATTTT. Translation: CASSPRRGGGQPQHF.

The chain employs TRBV4-1 and TRBJ2-7; D might be TRBD1 (6 bases). The CDR3 has 16 residues. Trimming took 2 bases from V and 3 from J, leaving 17 bases between them. Looked up from germline, CDR1 is MGHRA and CDR2 is YSYEKL. CDR3 loop: CASSQSLGYRVYEQYF. The DNA of the CDR3 is TGCGCCAGCAGCCAAAGCCTGGGCTACAGGGTCTACGAGCAGTACTTC.

V usage is TRBV30 and J usage is TRBJ1-2; D not resolved. Trimming left V 4 bases short and J 7 bases short, with 16 bases between. In germline, CDR1 is GTSNPN, CDR2 SVGIG (reference sequence). This CDR3 region has 13 residues. The CDR3 loop is CAWNPGLEGGYTF. CDR3 DNA sequence: TGTGCCTGGAACCCCGGTCTCGAGGGTGGCTACACCTTC. Full variable domain (missing parts from reference TRBV30 and TRBJ1-2): SQTIHQWPATLVQPVGSPLSLECTVEGTSNPNLYWYRQAAGRGLQLLFYSVGIGQISSEVPQNLSASRPQDRQFILSSKKLLLSDSGFYLCAWNPGLEGGYTFGSGTRLTVV.

This chain uses TRBV7-5 with TRBJ2-7; the D call of TRBD2 is as the table states it, not checked on the DNA. TRBV7-5 is tagged as a pseudogene. The CDR3 extends over 17 amino acids. CDR3: CARSSERAAASSYEQYF. CDR3 nucleotide sequence: TGTGCCAGAAGCTCCGAAAGGGCAGCGGCCAGCTCCTACGAGCAGTACTTC.

This rearrangement joins TRBV5-4 to TRBJ2-3; 8 positions match TRBD2. V was clipped by 0 bases and J by 5 bases; unmatched bases: 11. The CDR3 totals 17 residues. Looked up from germline, CDR1 is SGHNT and CDR2 is YYREEE (reference sequence). CDR3 sequence (DNA): TGTGCCAGCAGCTTGGATAGCGGGAAGGGGGTGGGAGATACGCAGTATTTT. Translation: CASSLDSGKGVGDTQYF. Using reference TRBV5-4 and TRBJ2-3 for the parts outside the CDR3, the full variable domain is ETGVTQSPTHLIKTRGQQVTLRCSSQSGHNTVSWYQQALGQGPQFIFQYYREEENGRGNFPPRFSGLQFPNYSSELNVNALELDDSALYLCASSLDSGKGVGDTQYFGPGTRLTVL.

This chain links TRBV7-9 with TRBJ2-6; a weak D match, TRBD1 (6 bases). Between the trimmed V and J ends, which lost 5 bases and 0 bases, there was a span of 14 bases. The CDR3 is 17 residues long. Germline values: CDR1 SEHNR, CDR2 FQNEAQ (reference sequence). The CDR3 DNA follows: TGTGCCAGCAGCCCAACGCCAGGGGTCTCTGGGGCCAACGTCCTGACTTTC. This gives the protein CASSPTPGVSGANVLTF.

In its sample, this clone was seen once. This chain connects TRBV12-5 to TRBJ1-1, with D unresolved. V lost 1 base and J 4 bases, leaving 13 bases between the germline ends. Looked up from germline, CDR1 is LGHNT and CDR2 is FRNRAP. The CDR3 extends over 15 amino acids. This chain's CDR3 is CASGLAKGSGTEAFF. The CDR3 DNA follows: TGTGCTAGTGGTTTGGCGAAAGGATCGGGCACTGAAGCTTTCTTT.

The V call is TRBV10-1, the J call TRBJ2-5, with D possibly being TRBD1 (5 bases). Germline V gives CDR1 WNHNN, CDR2 SYGVQD (reference sequence). Trimming removed 0 bases at V and 5 bases at J, with 13 bases between. The CDR3 consists of 15 residues. CDR3 bases: TGCGCCAGCAGTGAGTCGAAGCAGGGTCACGAGACCCAGTACTTC. This sequence encodes CASSESKQGHETQYF.